This TCR beta chain was observed in a study of blood T cell repertoires in COVID-19. Overall study context: Some COVID-19 samples were acute and others convalescent; all came from the United States, Italy and Spain. Sample material is recorded as cDNA or gDNA derived from T cells, B-cell-depleted T cells, or PBMCs.

This clone was recorded once. Original methodology: Amplification of reference gene primers provided the estimated nucleated cell counts. Clones were sequenced by immunoSEQ multiplex PCR, and TCRdb holds only the in-frame ones, with some missing. That table is the source of V, J and clone size, and D and trimming were worked out from the DNA. The sample holds 15,000 to 19,000 clones; 85% to 90% are singletons and the top ten take roughly 52%. The germline V gene encodes CDR1 LNHDA and CDR2 SQIVND (reference sequence). This CDR3 region has 16 residues. V was clipped by 0 bases and J by 9 bases, with 18 bases between them.

This clonotype originated in a man in his sixties with acute or convalescent COVID-19. The J gene is TRBJ2-4, the V gene TRBV19; D may be TRBD1 (7 bases). The sequencing input was peripheral blood. The CDR3 sequence is CASSIDSQGGMGIQYF. CDR3 sequence (DNA): TGTGCCAGTAGTATAGATAGCCAGGGGGGAATGGGCATTCAGTACTTC.